This T cell receptor (beta chain) was obtained from a study of blood T cell repertoires in COVID-19. Study-level background: The analysed material was cDNA or gDNA that came from T cells, B-cell-depleted T cells, or PBMCs.

Allocation to cohorts depended on clinical history reported by the participants. Original methodology: Amplifying reference gene primers gave estimates of nucleated cell counts. Repertoires were generated with immunoSEQ multiplex PCR, while TCRdb's copy carries only in-frame clones and drops some. V and J calls plus clone size are reproduced from that table; the DNA served to infer D and trimming. The sample shows over 250,000 clones, about 89% of them seen only once. CDR3 length equals 13 residues. Trimming left V 1 base short and J 9 bases short, with 7 bases between. CDR1 and CDR2 from the germline V gene are MDHEN and SYDVKM.

The chain carries TRBV28 and TRBJ1-6, with D uncertain. The origin of this receptor is a woman in her late teens or twenties who had recovered from COVID-19. The material sequenced was PBMCs or T cells enriched from blood (not recorded which). CDR3 residues: CASSLSAGSPLHF. The CDR3, as DNA: TGTGCCAGCAGTTTATCTGCGGGTTCACCCCTCCACTTT.